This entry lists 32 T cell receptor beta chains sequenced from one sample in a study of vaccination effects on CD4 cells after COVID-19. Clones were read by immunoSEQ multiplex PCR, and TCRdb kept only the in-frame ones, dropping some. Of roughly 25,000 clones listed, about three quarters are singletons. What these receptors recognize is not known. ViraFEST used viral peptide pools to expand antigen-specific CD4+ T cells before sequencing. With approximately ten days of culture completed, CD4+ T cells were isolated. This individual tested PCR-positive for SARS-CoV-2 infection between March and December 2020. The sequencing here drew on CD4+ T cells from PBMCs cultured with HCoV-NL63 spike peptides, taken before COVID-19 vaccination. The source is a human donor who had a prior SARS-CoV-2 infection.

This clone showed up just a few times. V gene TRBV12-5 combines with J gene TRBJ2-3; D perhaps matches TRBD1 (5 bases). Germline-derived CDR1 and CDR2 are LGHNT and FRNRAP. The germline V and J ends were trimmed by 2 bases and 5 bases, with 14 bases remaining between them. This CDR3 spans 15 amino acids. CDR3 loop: CASGLSIGVGDTQYF. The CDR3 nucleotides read TGTGCTAGTGGTTTGTCTATAGGGGTGGGAGATACGCAGTATTTT.

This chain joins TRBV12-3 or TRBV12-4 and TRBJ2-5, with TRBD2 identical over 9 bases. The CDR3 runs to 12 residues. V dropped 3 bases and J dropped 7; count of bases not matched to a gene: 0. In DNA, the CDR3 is TGTGCCAGCAGTTTGCGGGGGGGGACCCAGTACTTC. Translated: CASSLRGGTQYF.

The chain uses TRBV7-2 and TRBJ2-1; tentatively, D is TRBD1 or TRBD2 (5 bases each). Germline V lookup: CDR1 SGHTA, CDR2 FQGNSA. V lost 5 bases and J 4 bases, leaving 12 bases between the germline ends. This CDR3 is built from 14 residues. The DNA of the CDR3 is TGTGCCAGCAGCACCCTGGGACGGTACAATGAGCAGTTCTTC. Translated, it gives CASSTLGRYNEQFF. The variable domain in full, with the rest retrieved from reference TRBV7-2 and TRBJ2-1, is GAGVSQSPSNKVTEKGKDVELRCDPISGHTALYWYRQSLGQGLEFLIYFQGNSAPDKSGLPSDRFSAERTGGSVSTLTIQRTQQEDSAVYLCASSTLGRYNEQFFGPGTRLTVL.

CDR3 amino acids: CASKPGLADQETQYF. The CDR3 nucleotides read TGTGCCAGCAAACCGGGACTAGCGGACCAAGAGACCCAGTACTTC. V gene TRBV2 combines with J gene TRBJ2-5, with TRBD2 matching 11 bases. Germline V gene sequence: CDR1 SNHLY, CDR2 FYNNEI. The CDR3 is made up of 15 amino acids. The trim removed 7 bases at V and 0 bases at J, leaving 4 bases unmatched.

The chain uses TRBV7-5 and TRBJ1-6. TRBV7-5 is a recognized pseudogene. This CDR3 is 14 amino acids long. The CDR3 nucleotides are TGTGCCGGGAGGGGGAGGCCCTTTAATTCACCCCTCCACTTT. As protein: CAGRGRPFNSPLHF.

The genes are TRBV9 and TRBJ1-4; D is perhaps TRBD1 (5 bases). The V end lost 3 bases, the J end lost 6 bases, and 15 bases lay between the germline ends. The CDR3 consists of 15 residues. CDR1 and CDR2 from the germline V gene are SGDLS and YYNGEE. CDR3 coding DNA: TGTGCCAGCAGCGCCTCCGGCAGGGCGGATGAAAAACTGTTTTTT. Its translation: CASSASGRADEKLFF.

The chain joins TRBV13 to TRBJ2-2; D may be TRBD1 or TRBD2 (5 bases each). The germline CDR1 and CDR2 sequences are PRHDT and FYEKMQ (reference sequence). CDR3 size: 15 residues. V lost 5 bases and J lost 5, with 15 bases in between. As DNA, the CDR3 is TGTGCCAGCAGCCAATCCGGGACCTGGACCGGGGAGCTGTTTTTT. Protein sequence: CASSQSGTWTGELFF.

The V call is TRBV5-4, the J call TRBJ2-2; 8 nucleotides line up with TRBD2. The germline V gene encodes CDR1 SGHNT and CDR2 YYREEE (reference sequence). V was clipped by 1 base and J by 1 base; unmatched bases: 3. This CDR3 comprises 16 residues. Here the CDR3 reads CASSLRLAGNTGELFF. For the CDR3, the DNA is TGTGCCAGCAGCTTGAGGCTAGCGGGGAACACCGGGGAGCTGTTTTTT.

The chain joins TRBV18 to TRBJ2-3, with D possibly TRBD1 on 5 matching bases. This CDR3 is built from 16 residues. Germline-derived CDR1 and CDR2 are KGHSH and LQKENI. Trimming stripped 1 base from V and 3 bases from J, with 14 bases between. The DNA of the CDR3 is TGTGCCAGCTCACCACGAGTCAGGGTTTTTACAGATACGCAGTATTTT. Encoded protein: CASSPRVRVFTDTQYF.

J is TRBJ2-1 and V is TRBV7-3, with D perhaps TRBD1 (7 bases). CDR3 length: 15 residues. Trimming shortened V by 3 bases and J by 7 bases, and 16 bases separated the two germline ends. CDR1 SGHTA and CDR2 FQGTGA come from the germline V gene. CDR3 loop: CASSFVRGAPNEQFF. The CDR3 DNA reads TGTGCCAGCAGCTTCGTCAGGGGGGCACCTAATGAGCAGTTCTTC. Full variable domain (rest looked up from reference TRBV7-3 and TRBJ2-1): GAGVSQTPSNKVTEKGKYVELRCDPISGHTALYWYRQSLGQGPEFLIYFQGTGAADDSGLPNDRFFAVRPEGSVSTLKIQRTERGDSAVYLCASSFVRGAPNEQFFGPGTRLTVL.

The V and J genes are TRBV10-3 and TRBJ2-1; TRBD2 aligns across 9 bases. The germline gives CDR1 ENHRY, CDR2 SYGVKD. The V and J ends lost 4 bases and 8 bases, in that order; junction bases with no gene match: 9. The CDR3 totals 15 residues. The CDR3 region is CAISVGGRAFDEQFF. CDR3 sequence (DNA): TGTGCCATCAGTGTTGGCGGGAGGGCCTTTGATGAGCAGTTCTTC.

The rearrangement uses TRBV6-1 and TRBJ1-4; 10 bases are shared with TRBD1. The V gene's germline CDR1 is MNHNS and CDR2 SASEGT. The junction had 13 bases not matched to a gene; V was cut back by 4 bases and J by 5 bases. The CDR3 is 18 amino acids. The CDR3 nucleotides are TGTGCCAGCAGTGCCAGAGGAGACAGGGGGCGCCGAAATGAAAAACTGTTTTTT. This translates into CASSARGDRGRRNEKLFF.

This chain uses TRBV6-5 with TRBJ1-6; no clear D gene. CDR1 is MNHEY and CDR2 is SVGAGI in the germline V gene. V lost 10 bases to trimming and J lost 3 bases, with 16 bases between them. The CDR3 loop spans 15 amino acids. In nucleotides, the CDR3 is TGTGCCACCGCTAGTACAGCAAACTATAATTCACCCCTCCACTTT. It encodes CATASTANYNSPLHF.

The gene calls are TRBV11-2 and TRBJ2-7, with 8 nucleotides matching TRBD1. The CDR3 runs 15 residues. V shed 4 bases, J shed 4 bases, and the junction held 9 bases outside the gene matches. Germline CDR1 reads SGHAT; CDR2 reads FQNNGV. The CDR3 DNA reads TGTGCCAGCAGCTCCTACAGGGGACAGGCTTACGAGCAGTACTTC. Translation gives CASSSYRGQAYEQYF.

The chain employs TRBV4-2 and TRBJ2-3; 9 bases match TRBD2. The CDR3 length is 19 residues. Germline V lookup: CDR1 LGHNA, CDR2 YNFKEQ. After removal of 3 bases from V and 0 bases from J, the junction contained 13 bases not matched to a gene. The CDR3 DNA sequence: TGTGCCAGCAGCCAGAGGGGCAGACTAGCGGCGTCGAGCACAGATACGCAGTATTTT. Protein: CASSQRGRLAASSTDTQYF.

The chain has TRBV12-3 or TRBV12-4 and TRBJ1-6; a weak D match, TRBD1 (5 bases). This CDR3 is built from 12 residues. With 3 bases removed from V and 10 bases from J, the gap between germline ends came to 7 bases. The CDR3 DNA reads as TGTGCCAGCAGTTTCTGGGGGTCACCCCTCCACTTT. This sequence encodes CASSFWGSPLHF.

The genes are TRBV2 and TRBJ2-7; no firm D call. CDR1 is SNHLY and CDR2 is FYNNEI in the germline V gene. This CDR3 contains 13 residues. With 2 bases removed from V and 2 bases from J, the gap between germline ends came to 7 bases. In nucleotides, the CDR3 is TGTGCCAGCAGTGAACGCCTCGCCTACGAGCAGTACTTC. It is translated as CASSERLAYEQYF.

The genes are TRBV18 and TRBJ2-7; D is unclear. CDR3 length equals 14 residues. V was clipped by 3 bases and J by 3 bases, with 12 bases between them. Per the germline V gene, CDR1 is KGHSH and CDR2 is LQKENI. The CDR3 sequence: CASSPQRVLYEQYF. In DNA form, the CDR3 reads TGTGCCAGCTCACCCCAACGGGTTCTCTACGAGCAGTACTTC.

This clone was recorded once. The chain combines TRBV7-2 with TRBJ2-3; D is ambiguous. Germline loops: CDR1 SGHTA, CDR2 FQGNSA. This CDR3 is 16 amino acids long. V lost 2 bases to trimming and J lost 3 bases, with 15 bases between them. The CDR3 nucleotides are TGTGCCAGCAGCTTATTGTTCTCGCAAGGGACAGATACGCAGTATTTT. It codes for CASSLLFSQGTDTQYF.

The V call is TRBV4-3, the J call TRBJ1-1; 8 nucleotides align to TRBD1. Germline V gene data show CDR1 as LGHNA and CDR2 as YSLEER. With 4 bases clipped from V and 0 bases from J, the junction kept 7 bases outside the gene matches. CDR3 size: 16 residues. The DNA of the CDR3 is TGCGCCAGCAGCCCCTACCAGACAGGGGTGAACACTGAAGCTTTCTTT. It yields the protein CASSPYQTGVNTEAFF.

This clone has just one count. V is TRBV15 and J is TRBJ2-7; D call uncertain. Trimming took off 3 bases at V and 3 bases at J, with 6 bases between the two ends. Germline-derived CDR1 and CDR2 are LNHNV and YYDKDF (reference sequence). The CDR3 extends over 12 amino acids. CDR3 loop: CATSSNHYEQYF. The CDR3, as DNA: TGTGCCACCAGCAGCAACCACTACGAGCAGTACTTC.

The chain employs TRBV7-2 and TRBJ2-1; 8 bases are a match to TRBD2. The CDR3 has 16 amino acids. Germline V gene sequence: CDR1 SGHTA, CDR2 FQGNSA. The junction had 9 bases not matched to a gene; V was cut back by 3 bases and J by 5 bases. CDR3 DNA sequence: TGTGCCAGCAGCTTTATAGCGGGACTAGTGAACAATGAGCAGTTCTTC. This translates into CASSFIAGLVNNEQFF.

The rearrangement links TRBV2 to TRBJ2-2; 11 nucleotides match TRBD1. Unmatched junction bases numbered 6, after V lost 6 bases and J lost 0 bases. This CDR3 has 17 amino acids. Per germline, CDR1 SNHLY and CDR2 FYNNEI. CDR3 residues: CASSRTGGPSNTGELFF. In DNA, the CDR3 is TGTGCCAGCAGCCGGACAGGGGGCCCTTCGAACACCGGGGAGCTGTTTTTT. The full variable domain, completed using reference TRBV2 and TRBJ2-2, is EPEVTQTPSHQVTQMGQEVILRCVPISNHLYFYWYRQILGQKVEFLVSFYNNEISEKSEIFDDQFSVERPDGSNFTLKIRSTKLEDSAMYFCASSRTGGPSNTGELFFGEGSRLTVL.

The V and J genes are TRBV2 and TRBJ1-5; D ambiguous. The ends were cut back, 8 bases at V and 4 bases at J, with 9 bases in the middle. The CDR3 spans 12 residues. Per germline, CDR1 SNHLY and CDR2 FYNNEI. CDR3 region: CASGSGNQPQHF. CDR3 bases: TGTGCCAGCGGGTCCGGGAATCAGCCCCAGCATTTT.

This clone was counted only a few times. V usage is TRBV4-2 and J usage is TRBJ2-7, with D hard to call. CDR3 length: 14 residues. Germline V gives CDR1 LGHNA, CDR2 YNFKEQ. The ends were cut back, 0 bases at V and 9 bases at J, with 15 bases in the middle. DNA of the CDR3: TGTGCCAGCAGCCAAGAAGTTTCCTATTCGGGGCAGTACTTC. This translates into CASSQEVSYSGQYF.

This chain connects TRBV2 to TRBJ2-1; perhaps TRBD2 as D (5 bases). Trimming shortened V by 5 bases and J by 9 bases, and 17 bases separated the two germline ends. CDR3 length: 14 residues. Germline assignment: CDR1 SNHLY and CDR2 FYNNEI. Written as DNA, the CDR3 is TGTGCCAGCAGTCCCGGGATCAAGTCGGGTGAGCAGTTCTTC. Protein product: CASSPGIKSGEQFF.

CDR3 nucleotides: TGTGCCACCAGCAAGGGACAGGGGGCACAGCCCCAGCATTTT. Amino acid sequence: CATSKGQGAQPQHF. J is TRBJ1-5 and V is TRBV15; 12 bases align to TRBD1. The CDR3 loop spans 14 amino acids. The germline gives CDR1 LNHNV, CDR2 YYDKDF (reference sequence). Trimming took 4 bases from V and 7 from J; bases not matched to a gene: 2.

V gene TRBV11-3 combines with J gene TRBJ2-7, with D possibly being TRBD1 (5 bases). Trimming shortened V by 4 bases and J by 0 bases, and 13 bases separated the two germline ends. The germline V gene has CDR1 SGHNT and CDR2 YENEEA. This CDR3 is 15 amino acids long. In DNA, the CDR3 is TGTGCCAGCAGCTCCTACGACAGCCACTCCTACGAGCAGTACTTC. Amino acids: CASSSYDSHSYEQYF.

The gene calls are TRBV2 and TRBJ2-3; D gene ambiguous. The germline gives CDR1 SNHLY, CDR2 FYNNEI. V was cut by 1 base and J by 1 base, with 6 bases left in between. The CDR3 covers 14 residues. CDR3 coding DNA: TGTGCCAGCAGTGAAGAGTGGGGCACAGATACGCAGTATTTT. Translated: CASSEEWGTDTQYF.

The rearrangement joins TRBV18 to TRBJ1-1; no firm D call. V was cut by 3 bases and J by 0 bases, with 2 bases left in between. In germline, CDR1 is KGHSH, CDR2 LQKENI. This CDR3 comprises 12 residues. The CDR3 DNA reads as TGTGCCAGCTCACCTATGAACACTGAAGCTTTCTTT. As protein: CASSPMNTEAFF.

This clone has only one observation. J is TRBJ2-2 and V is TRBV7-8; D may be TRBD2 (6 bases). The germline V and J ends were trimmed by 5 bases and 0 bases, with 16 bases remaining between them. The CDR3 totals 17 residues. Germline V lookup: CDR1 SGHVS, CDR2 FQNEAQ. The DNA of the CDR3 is TGTGCCAGCAGCCCCCTCTCCGGGAGACCGAACACCGGGGAGCTGTTTTTT. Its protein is CASSPLSGRPNTGELFF.

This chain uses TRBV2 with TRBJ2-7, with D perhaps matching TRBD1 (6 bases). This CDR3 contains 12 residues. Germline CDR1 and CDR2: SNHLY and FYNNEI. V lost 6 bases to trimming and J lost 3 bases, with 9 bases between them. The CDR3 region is CASRRQDYEQYF. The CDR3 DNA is TGTGCCAGCAGGAGACAGGACTACGAGCAGTACTTC.